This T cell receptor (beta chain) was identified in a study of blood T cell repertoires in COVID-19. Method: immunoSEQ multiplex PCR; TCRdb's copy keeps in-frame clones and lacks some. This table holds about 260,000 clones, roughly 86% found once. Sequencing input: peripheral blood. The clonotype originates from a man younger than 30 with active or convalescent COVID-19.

The CDR3 sequence is CASNRTGPKTGELFF. Here the CDR3 DNA reads TGCGCCAGCAACCGGACAGGGCCCAAGACCGGGGAGCTGTTTTTT. The chain links TRBV10-1 to TRBJ2-2, with 8 bases matching TRBD1. J was trimmed by 5 bases and V by 7 bases; bases with no gene match: 9. Germline CDR1 and CDR2: WNHNN and SYGVQD (reference sequence). This CDR3 spans 15 amino acids.